This T cell receptor (beta chain) was found in a study of cytomegalovirus exposure and HLA in healthy donors. As for the study in general: Both the 120 validation repertoires and the roughly 640 first-cohort repertoires used the same platform, as reported by a later analysis. Study results and caveats: Many donors shared some public TCRs, even though most TCR sequences were rare.

Clones were sequenced by immunoSEQ multiplex PCR, and TCRdb holds only the in-frame ones, with some missing. Of 100,000 or so clones in the sample, 85% were seen once. This clone rates as medium-sized. The antigen is unknown. The CDR3 sequence is 17 residues long. Trimming took 3 bases from V and 3 from J; bases not matched to a gene: 9. CDR1 and CDR2 (germline): SGHRS, YFSETQ. The sequenced sample consisted of PBMCs. The chain couples TRBV5-1 to TRBJ2-2, with 9 bases identical to TRBD1. The origin of this receptor is a young man in good health and CMV-seropositive. The chain's CDR3 is CASSSTYRGPDTGELFF. The DNA for the CDR3 is TGCGCCAGCAGCTCCACTTACAGGGGGCCGGACACCGGGGAGCTGTTTTTT. Together with reference TRBV5-1 and TRBJ2-2, the CDR3 gives the full variable domain: KAGVTQTPRYLIKTRGQQVTLSCSPISGHRSVSWYQQTPGQGLQFLFEYFSETQRNKGNFPGRFSGRQFSNSRSEMNVSTLELGDSALYLCASSSTYRGPDTGELFFGEGSRLTVL.